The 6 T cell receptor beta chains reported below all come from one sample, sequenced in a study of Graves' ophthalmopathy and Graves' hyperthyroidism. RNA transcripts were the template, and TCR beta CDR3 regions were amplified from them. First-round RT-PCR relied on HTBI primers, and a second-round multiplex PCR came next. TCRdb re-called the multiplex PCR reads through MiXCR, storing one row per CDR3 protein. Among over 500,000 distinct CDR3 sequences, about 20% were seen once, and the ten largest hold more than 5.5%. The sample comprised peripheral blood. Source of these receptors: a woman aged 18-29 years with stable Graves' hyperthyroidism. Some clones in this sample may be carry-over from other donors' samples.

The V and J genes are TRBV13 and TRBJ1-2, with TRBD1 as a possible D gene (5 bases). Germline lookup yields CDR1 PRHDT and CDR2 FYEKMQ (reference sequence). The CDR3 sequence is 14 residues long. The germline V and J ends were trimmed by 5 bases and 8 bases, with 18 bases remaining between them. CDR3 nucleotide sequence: TGTGCCAGCAGCCAGAGGACCGATTGGGACGGCTACACCTTC. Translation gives CASSQRTDWDGYTF.

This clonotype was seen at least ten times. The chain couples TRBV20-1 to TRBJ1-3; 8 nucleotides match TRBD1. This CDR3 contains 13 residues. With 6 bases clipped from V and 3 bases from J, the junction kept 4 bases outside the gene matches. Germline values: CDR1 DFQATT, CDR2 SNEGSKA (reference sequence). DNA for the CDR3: TGCAGTGCCACGACAGGGGATGGAAACACCATATATTTT. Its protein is CSATTGDGNTIYF.

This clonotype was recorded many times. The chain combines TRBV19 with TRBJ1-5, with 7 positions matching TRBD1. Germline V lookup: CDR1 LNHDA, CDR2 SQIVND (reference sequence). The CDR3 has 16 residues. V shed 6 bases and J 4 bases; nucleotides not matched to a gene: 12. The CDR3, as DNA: TGTGCCAGTAGCGAACGCAAGACAGGGTGGAATCAGCCCCAGCATTTT. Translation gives CASSERKTGWNQPQHF.

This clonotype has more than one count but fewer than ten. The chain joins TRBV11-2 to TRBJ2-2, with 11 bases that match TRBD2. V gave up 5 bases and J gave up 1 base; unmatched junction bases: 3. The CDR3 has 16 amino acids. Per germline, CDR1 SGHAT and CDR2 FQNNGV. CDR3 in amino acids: CASSVTSGGNTGELFF. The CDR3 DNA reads TGTGCCAGCAGCGTCACTAGCGGGGGGAACACCGGGGAGCTGTTTTTT.

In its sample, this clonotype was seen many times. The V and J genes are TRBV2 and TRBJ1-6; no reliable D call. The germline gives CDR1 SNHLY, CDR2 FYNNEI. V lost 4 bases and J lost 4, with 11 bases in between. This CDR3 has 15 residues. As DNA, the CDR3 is TGTGCCAGCAGTGTCATACGTCTGTATAATTCACCCCTCCACTTT. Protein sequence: CASSVIRLYNSPLHF. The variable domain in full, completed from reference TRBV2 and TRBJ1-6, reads EPEVTQTPSHQVTQMGQEVILRCVPISNHLYFYWYRQILGQKVEFLVSFYNNEISEKSEIFDDQFSVERPDGSNFTLKIRSTKLEDSAMYFCASSVIRLYNSPLHFGNGTRLTVT.

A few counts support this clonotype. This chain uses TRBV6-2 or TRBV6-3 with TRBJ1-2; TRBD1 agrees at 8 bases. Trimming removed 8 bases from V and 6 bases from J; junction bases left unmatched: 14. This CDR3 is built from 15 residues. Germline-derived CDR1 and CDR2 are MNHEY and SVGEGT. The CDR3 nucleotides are TGTGCCAGCGGGGATGCAGGGGGCGTTTTTGATGGCTACACCTTC. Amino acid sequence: CASGDAGGVFDGYTF.